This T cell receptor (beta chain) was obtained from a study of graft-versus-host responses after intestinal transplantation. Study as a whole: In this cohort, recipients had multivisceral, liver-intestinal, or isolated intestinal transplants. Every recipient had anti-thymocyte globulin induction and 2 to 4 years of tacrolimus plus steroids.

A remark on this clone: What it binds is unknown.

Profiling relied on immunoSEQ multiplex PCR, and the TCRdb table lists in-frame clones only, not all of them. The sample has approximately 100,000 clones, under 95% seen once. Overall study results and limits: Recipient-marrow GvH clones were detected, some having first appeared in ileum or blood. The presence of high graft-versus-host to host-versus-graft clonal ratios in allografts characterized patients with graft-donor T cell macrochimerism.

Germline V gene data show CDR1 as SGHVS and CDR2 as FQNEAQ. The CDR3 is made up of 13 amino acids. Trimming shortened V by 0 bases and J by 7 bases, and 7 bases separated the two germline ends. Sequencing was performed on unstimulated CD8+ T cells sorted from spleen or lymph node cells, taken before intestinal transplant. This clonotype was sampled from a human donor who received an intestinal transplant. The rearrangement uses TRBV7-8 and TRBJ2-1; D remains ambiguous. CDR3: CASSLAKQNEQFF. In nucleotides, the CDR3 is TGTGCCAGCAGCTTAGCGAAGCAAAATGAGCAGTTCTTC.